This TCR beta chain was identified during a study of T cells in Graves' hyperthyroidism and ophthalmopathy. Study-level points and caveats: Blood held most thyroid clonotypes expanded above 0.001 frequency. Stable hyperthyroidism and ophthalmopathy were separated using 13 V-J signatures.

Points on this clonotype: Its specificity is unknown.

Amplification yielded TCR beta CDR3 regions, with RNA transcripts as the source. A set of HTBI primers served as the primers for a first-round RT-PCR of the TCR CDR3. From the multiplex PCR reads, TCRdb called clonotypes with MiXCR, one entry per CDR3 protein. The data contain approximately 590,000 distinct CDR3 sequences, approximately 14% of them singletons. The germline V gene has CDR1 MNHEY and CDR2 SVGEGT. The ends were cut back, 6 bases at V and 1 base at J, with 18 bases in the middle. The CDR3 totals 17 residues. The sequenced sample was blood. This rearrangement joins TRBV6-2 or TRBV6-3 to TRBJ2-2, with a weak D call TRBD2 (5 bases). The TCR was taken from a woman in her twenties or thirties with Graves' hyperthyroidism. The CDR3 DNA sequence: TGTGCCAGCAGAATCCCGACGAGCGGACTGAACACCGGGGAGCTGTTTTTT. Amino acid sequence: CASRIPTSGLNTGELFF.